This TCR beta chain was identified during a study of Graves' ophthalmopathy and Graves' hyperthyroidism. The study, taken as a whole, reports: This model predicted ophthalmopathy progression (sensitivity approximately 68%, specificity 72.22%).

The CDR3 contains 11 residues. CDR1 is SNHLY, CDR2 FYNNEI, per germline. Trimming removed 8 bases from V and 2 bases from J, with 6 bases in between. RNA transcripts were the template, and TCR beta CDR3 regions were amplified from them. HTBI primers were employed in first-round RT-PCR, then a second-round multiplex PCR followed. TCRdb ran MiXCR on the multiplex PCR reads and lists one entry per CDR3 protein. The table lists a few hundred thousand distinct CDR3 sequences, approximately 20% of them singletons. About this clonotype itself: Its antigen is as yet unknown.

The source of the PBMCs was 10 ml of fresh peripheral blood. The sequenced material came from peripheral blood. The V gene is TRBV2, the J gene TRBJ2-5; no reliable D call. The clonotype was recovered from a young woman with Graves' ophthalmopathy. CDR3 coding DNA: TGTGCCAGCTTTTTTCAAGAGACCCAGTACTTC. This encodes CASFFQETQYF.